A single sample is the source of the 29 T cell receptor beta chains below, sequenced in a study of identical twins. TCRdb reprocessed the 5' RACE reads with MiXCR, giving one entry per CDR3 protein. Of about 220,000 distinct CDR3 sequences detected, 5.5% to 7.5% appear once; the ten largest clones hold roughly 15%. These data were likewise used in another study, on T cells expressing NK-cell markers.

Sequencing was done on a sample of CD8+ T cells sorted from blood. The receptors come from a woman under 30 in good health.

The chain combines TRBV19 with TRBJ2-7; either TRBD1 or TRBD2 may supply D (5 bases each). Germline-derived CDR1 and CDR2 are LNHDA and SQIVND (reference sequence). Trimming took off 3 bases at V and 4 bases at J, with 10 bases between the two ends. The CDR3 sequence is 13 residues long. DNA of the CDR3: TGTGCCAGTAGTATTGGGGGTCGGTACGAGCAGTACTTC. Translation gives CASSIGGRYEQYF.

In this sample, this clonotype turned up a few times. The V and J genes are TRBV6-1 and TRBJ2-7, with TRBD2 matching 13 bases. The germline V gene encodes CDR1 MNHNS and CDR2 SASEGT. The V and J ends lost 8 bases and 2 bases, in that order; junction bases with no gene match: 3. The CDR3 has 14 amino acids. CDR3 region: CASATSGGAYEQYF. CDR3 nucleotide sequence: TGTGCCAGCGCAACTAGCGGGGGGGCCTACGAGCAGTACTTC.

This clonotype came up a few times. This rearrangement joins TRBV2 to TRBJ1-2, with 9 bases aligning to TRBD1. V was clipped by 8 bases and J by 1 base; unmatched bases: 2. Germline V lookup: CDR1 SNHLY, CDR2 FYNNEI. The CDR3 is 13 amino acids. CDR3 sequence reads: CASGTGFNYGYTF. Written as DNA, the CDR3 is TGTGCCAGCGGGACAGGGTTTAACTATGGCTACACCTTC.

This clonotype occurred many times. The rearrangement links TRBV21-1 to TRBJ2-1; the table's D call, TRBD2, was not checked against the DNA. TRBV21-1 has pseudogene status. CDR3 length: 17 amino acids. As DNA, the CDR3 is TGTGCCAGCAGCAAAGCGCTGAAGGGGCAGGGAGGGGATGAGCAGTTCTTC. It translates to CASSKALKGQGGDEQFF.

The chain joins TRBV9 to TRBJ2-3; D is unresolved. Germline loops: CDR1 SGDLS, CDR2 YYNGEE. Trimming removed 3 bases at V and 0 bases at J, with 8 bases between. CDR3 size: 14 residues. The CDR3 is CASSGPSSTDTQYF. The CDR3 coding sequence is TGTGCCAGCAGCGGCCCCTCTAGCACAGATACGCAGTATTTT.

The chain combines TRBV6-1 with TRBJ2-5; weak D call: TRBD1 (6 bases). Trimming took off 6 bases at V and 5 bases at J, with 16 bases between the two ends. This CDR3 comprises 14 residues. Looked up from germline, CDR1 is MNHNS and CDR2 is SASEGT. The CDR3 spells CASSIQGRWETQYF. The DNA for the CDR3 is TGTGCCAGCAGCATACAGGGAAGGTGGGAGACCCAGTACTTC.

Many counts were recorded for this clonotype. The rearrangement uses TRBV27 and TRBJ1-2; TRBD1 agrees at 7 bases. The germline V gene has CDR1 MNHEY and CDR2 SMNVEV (reference sequence). With V trimmed by 2 bases and J by 8 bases, 11 bases remained unmatched. This CDR3 region has 15 residues. For the CDR3, the DNA is TGTGCCAGCAGTTTAGATGCGAGGGGGCTGGGAGGCTACACCTTC. Amino acids: CASSLDARGLGGYTF.

This clonotype was recorded at least ten times. V gene TRBV10-2 combines with J gene TRBJ2-5, with TRBD1 identical over 8 bases. This CDR3 comprises 15 residues. Germline V gene data show CDR1 as WSHSY and CDR2 as SAAADI. Losses at the gene ends were 2 bases for V and 4 bases for J; bases not matched to a gene: 6. As DNA, the CDR3 is TGCGCCAGCAGTGAGCCGGGACAGGATCTAGAGACCCAGTACTTC. Translation: CASSEPGQDLETQYF.

This clonotype was detected ten times or more. This chain uses TRBV9 with TRBJ2-6; D is uncertain. Looked up from germline, CDR1 is SGDLS and CDR2 is YYNGEE. CDR3 size: 16 residues. V was pared by 0 bases and J by 1 base, with 8 bases between. This CDR3 is CASSVVGRSGANVLTF. CDR3 coding DNA: TGTGCCAGCAGCGTAGTTGGCAGATCTGGGGCCAACGTCCTGACTTTC. Looking up the rest from reference TRBV9 and TRBJ2-6 gives the full variable domain: DSGVTQTPKHLITATGQRVTLRCSPRSGDLSVYWYQQSLDQGLQFLIQYYNGEERAKGNILERFSAQQFPDLHSELNLSSLELGDSALYFCASSVVGRSGANVLTFGAGSRLTVL.

The chain carries TRBV18 and TRBJ1-3, with D perhaps TRBD1 (6 bases). The CDR3 length is 18 residues. Germline V gene data show CDR1 as KGHSH and CDR2 as LQKENI. The V gene lost 0 bases and the J gene lost 0 bases, with 15 bases spanning the gap. Here the CDR3 reads CASSPPGATPLSGNTIYF. In nucleotides, the CDR3 is TGTGCCAGCTCACCACCGGGGGCTACACCCCTCTCTGGAAACACCATATATTTT.

In its sample, this clonotype was seen a few times. This chain connects TRBV7-9 to TRBJ1-2; possibly TRBD1 for D (6 bases). The CDR3 length is 14 residues. V gave up 0 bases and J gave up 5 bases, with 10 bases separating them. CDR1 and CDR2 (germline): SEHNR, FQNEAQ (reference sequence). The CDR3 coding sequence is TGTGCCAGCAGCTTAGCTACAGGGCCGTATGGCTACACCTTC. This sequence encodes CASSLATGPYGYTF.

The chain combines TRBV19 with TRBJ2-7; no reliable D call. Germline V gene data show CDR1 as LNHDA and CDR2 as SQIVND (reference sequence). Trimming took 5 bases from V and 2 from J, leaving 10 bases between them. This CDR3 region has 13 residues. The CDR3 loop reads CASSFRHTYEQYF. The CDR3 DNA sequence: TGTGCCAGTAGTTTCCGCCATACCTACGAGCAGTACTTC.

This clonotype was recorded many times. The J gene is TRBJ2-1, the V gene TRBV6-2 or TRBV6-3; the D is unclear. Between the trimmed V and J ends, which lost 3 bases and 6 bases, there was a span of 12 bases. The CDR3 sequence is 14 residues long. Germline-derived CDR1 and CDR2 are MNHEY and SVGEGT. The CDR3 here is CASSYLIVSNEQFF. The CDR3 region has the DNA TGTGCCAGCAGTTATTTAATCGTTAGCAATGAGCAGTTCTTC.

J is TRBJ2-1 and V is TRBV6-1, with 9 bases that match TRBD1. Per the germline V gene, CDR1 is MNHNS and CDR2 is SASEGT. This CDR3 has 14 amino acids. V lost 5 bases to trimming and J lost 9 bases; unmatched junction nucleotides: 8. The CDR3, as DNA: TGTGCCAGCAGTCCGGGACAGGGTACCGGTGAGCAGTTCTTC. It translates to CASSPGQGTGEQFF.

The genes are TRBV3-1 and TRBJ1-1; D is ambiguous. Trimming shortened V by 4 bases and J by 5 bases, and 11 bases separated the two germline ends. Looked up from germline, CDR1 is LGHDT and CDR2 is YNNKEL (reference sequence). The CDR3 sequence is 13 residues long. This chain's CDR3 is CASSRSGSTEAFF. The DNA for the CDR3 is TGTGCCAGCAGCCGGTCAGGAAGTACTGAAGCTTTCTTT.

This clonotype was counted a few times. This chain links TRBV6-5 with TRBJ1-6; D is possibly TRBD1 (6 bases). V was clipped by 6 bases and J by 10 bases, with 25 bases between them. The CDR3 runs to 17 residues. From germline, CDR1 is MNHEY and CDR2 SVGAGI. For the CDR3, the DNA is TGTGCCAGCAGGCTTACTAAACGACAGGACCTTGGATCACCCCTCCACTTT. This sequence encodes CASRLTKRQDLGSPLHF.

This clonotype was counted many times. J is TRBJ1-4 and V is TRBV4-3, with D perhaps matching TRBD1 (5 bases). Germline V gene lookup returns CDR1 LGHNA and CDR2 YSLEER. This CDR3 is built from 15 residues. Trimming took 0 bases from V and 8 from J, leaving 13 bases between them. CDR3 nucleotide sequence: TGCGCCAGCAGCCAAGATTTGGGCCGGGGGGAAAAACTGTTTTTT. Protein product: CASSQDLGRGEKLFF.

This chain links TRBV29-1 with TRBJ2-1, with D unclear. Germline-derived CDR1 and CDR2 are SQVTM and ANQGSEA. Trimming removed 0 bases from V and 3 bases from J, with 9 bases in between. The CDR3 extends over 14 amino acids. CDR3 sequence (DNA): TGCAGCGTTGAAGAGGGCTTTATCTACAATGAGCAGTTCTTC. Amino acid sequence: CSVEEGFIYNEQFF.

This clonotype occurred a few times. This chain joins TRBV9 and TRBJ2-5; perhaps TRBD1 as D (6 bases). Per the germline V gene, CDR1 is SGDLS and CDR2 is YYNGEE. V gave up 7 bases and J gave up 2 bases, with 18 bases separating them. The CDR3 spans 15 residues. The CDR3 region has the DNA TGTGCCAGCCGCCCGGGCAGGGGCGTACAAGAGACCCAGTACTTC. It codes for CASRPGRGVQETQYF.

The chain couples TRBV7-9 to TRBJ2-1, with D perhaps matching TRBD2 (6 bases). The CDR3 contains 14 residues. V was pared by 3 bases and J by 4 bases, with 10 bases between. Germline V lookup: CDR1 SEHNR, CDR2 FQNEAQ (reference sequence). CDR3 protein: CASSFGRDYNEQFF. The DNA for the CDR3 is TGTGCCAGCAGCTTCGGGCGGGATTACAATGAGCAGTTCTTC.

The chain is built from TRBV9 and TRBJ2-2; 8 bases agree with TRBD1. The CDR3 is made up of 17 amino acids. CDR1 and CDR2 from the germline V gene are SGDLS and YYNGEE. The J segment lost 2 bases and the V segment lost 4 bases, leaving 10 bases of the junction unmatched. The CDR3 region has the DNA TGTGCCAGCAGCTTCAGCGTCGACAGGGGCAACACCGGGGAGCTGTTTTTT. Translation: CASSFSVDRGNTGELFF.

The rearrangement joins TRBV28 to TRBJ2-1; D possibly corresponds to TRBD1 (6 bases). CDR3 size: 15 residues. The V gene's germline CDR1 is MDHEN and CDR2 SYDVKM. Deletions cut 5 bases from V and 0 bases from J, with 11 bases between. CDR3 sequence (DNA): TGTGCCAGCAGTCCAGGGGTCCCCTCCTACAATGAGCAGTTCTTC. Amino acid sequence: CASSPGVPSYNEQFF.

The rearrangement links TRBV7-9 to TRBJ1-5; D is possibly TRBD1 (5 bases). This CDR3 is 14 amino acids long. Trimming cost V 2 bases and J 3 bases, with 8 bases left between them. CDR1 and CDR2 from the germline V gene are SEHNR and FQNEAQ (reference sequence). CDR3 bases: TGTGCCAGCAGCTTACAGGGTAACAATCAGCCCCAGCATTTT. Translation: CASSLQGNNQPQHF.

This clonotype has a handful of counts. The chain has TRBV5-6 and TRBJ1-2; TRBD1 might be the D (6 bases). This CDR3 contains 14 residues. V gave up 1 base and J gave up 7 bases, with 14 bases separating them. Germline V gene data show CDR1 as SGHDT and CDR2 as YYEEEE. The CDR3 reads CASSLPGVGGGYTF. The CDR3 DNA reads as TGTGCCAGCAGCTTGCCGGGAGTAGGGGGTGGCTACACCTTC. The full variable domain, with the rest looked up from reference TRBV5-6 and TRBJ1-2, is DAGVTQSPTHLIKTRGQQVTLRCSPKSGHDTVSWYQQALGQGPQFIFQYYEEEERQRGNFPDRFSGHQFPNYSSELNVNALLLGDSALYLCASSLPGVGGGYTFGSGTRLTVV.

The chain links TRBV3-1 to TRBJ2-7, with 9 bases matching TRBD1. The junction had 8 bases not matched to a gene; V was cut back by 1 base and J by 4 bases. Germline CDR1 reads LGHDT; CDR2 reads YNNKEL (reference sequence). The CDR3 runs 16 residues. The CDR3 DNA reads TGTGCCAGCAGCCAAGTCGGGGGGACAGGGAGTTACGAGCAGTACTTC. Its protein is CASSQVGGTGSYEQYF.

The gene calls are TRBV7-2 and TRBJ2-7, with unresolved D. V was cut by 3 bases and J by 3 bases, with 9 bases left in between. CDR1 is SGHTA, CDR2 FQGNSA, per germline. CDR3 size: 13 residues. The CDR3 region has the DNA TGTGCCAGCAGCTTGGAAGGTCTCTACGAGCAGTACTTC. Translation gives CASSLEGLYEQYF. Supplemented by reference TRBV7-2 and TRBJ2-7, the full variable domain reads GAGVSQSPSNKVTEKGKDVELRCDPISGHTALYWYRQSLGQGLEFLIYFQGNSAPDKSGLPSDRFSAERTGGSVSTLTIQRTQQEDSAVYLCASSLEGLYEQYFGPGTRLTVT.

This chain links TRBV27 with TRBJ2-7; a possible D gene is TRBD2 (6 bases). Trimming removed 4 bases at V and 0 bases at J, with 7 bases between. CDR1 is MNHEY and CDR2 is SMNVEV in the germline V gene (reference sequence). This CDR3 has 13 amino acids. The CDR3 DNA follows: TGTGCCAGCAGTTCGACTAGCTCCTACGAGCAGTACTTC. This translates into CASSSTSSYEQYF.

This clonotype was counted between two and nine times. The chain links TRBV12-3 or TRBV12-4 to TRBJ2-3; possibly TRBD2 for D (5 bases). The germline V and J ends were trimmed by 3 bases and 2 bases, with 15 bases remaining between them. The CDR3 is 16 residues long. This chain's CDR3 is CASSFPFRGNTDTQYF. As DNA, the CDR3 is TGTGCCAGCAGTTTTCCTTTTCGGGGTAACACAGATACGCAGTATTTT.

The chain uses TRBV12-5 and TRBJ2-7; D possibly corresponds to TRBD2 (5 bases). Germline V CDR1 and CDR2: LGHNT, FRNRAP. V lost 6 bases and J lost 7, with 22 bases in between. CDR3 length: 15 amino acids. CDR3 coding DNA: TGTGCTAGTGGCCTCGCGGCTAGAGGGTTGAGGGAGCAGTACTTC. Protein product: CASGLAARGLREQYF.